These 8 T cell receptor beta chains were all obtained from the same sample, sequenced in a study of blood T cell repertoires in COVID-19. Using immunoSEQ multiplex PCR, the repertoire was profiled, and TCRdb retains in-frame clones only, with some absent. The sample lists over 45,000 clones; 89% were seen once. Sequenced sample: peripheral blood. The receptors shown here come from a woman between 55 and 75 years old with COVID-19, enrolled during active disease.

This chain links TRBV5-4 with TRBJ2-3; 10 positions agree with TRBD1. CDR1 and CDR2 (germline): SGHNT, YYREEE (reference sequence). J lost 2 bases, V lost 4 bases, and 10 bases had no gene match. The CDR3 has 17 amino acids. The CDR3 sequence is CASSTRTGGESTDTQYF. The CDR3 nucleotides are TGTGCCAGCAGCACCCGGACAGGGGGAGAATCCACAGATACGCAGTATTTT.

The chain has TRBV7-9 and TRBJ2-2, with TRBD2 as a possible D gene (5 bases). The CDR3 is 12 residues long. Trimming took 3 bases from V and 8 from J, leaving 7 bases between them. Germline CDR1 is SEHNR and CDR2 is FQNEAQ (reference sequence). The CDR3 protein is CASSFGEGELFF. The CDR3 DNA reads TGTGCCAGCAGCTTCGGGGAGGGGGAGCTGTTTTTT.

This clone occurred once. The rearrangement uses TRBV28 and TRBJ1-2; possibly TRBD1 for D (6 bases). CDR1 and CDR2 (germline): MDHEN, SYDVKM. There are 13 residues in the CDR3. V dropped 2 bases and J dropped 8 bases, with 12 bases sitting between them. CDR3 region: CASSLMGARGYTF. The CDR3, as DNA: TGTGCCAGCAGTTTAATGGGGGCCCGAGGCTACACCTTC.

The CDR3 region is CASSFSPVGYEQYF. The CDR3 DNA follows: TGTGCCAGCAGCTTCTCACCCGTCGGCTACGAGCAGTACTTC. The chain couples TRBV11-2 to TRBJ2-7, with no clear D. The CDR3 length is 14 residues. Germline lookup yields CDR1 SGHAT and CDR2 FQNNGV. V gave up 3 bases and J gave up 3 bases, with 12 bases separating them. Supplemented by reference TRBV11-2 and TRBJ2-7, the full variable domain reads EAGVAQSPRYKIIEKRQSVAFWCNPISGHATLYWYQQILGQGPKLLIQFQNNGVVDDSQLPKDRFSAERLKGVDSTLKIQPAKLEDSAVYLCASSFSPVGYEQYFGPGTRLTVT.

The J gene is TRBJ2-5, the V gene TRBV24-1, with D tentatively TRBD2 (5 bases). This CDR3 is built from 14 residues. Germline-derived CDR1 and CDR2 are KGHDR and SFDVKD. V was pared by 6 bases and J by 3 bases, with 13 bases between. CDR3 amino acids: CATSPGLIKETQYF. The CDR3 DNA sequence: TGTGCCACCAGTCCGGGATTGATCAAAGAGACCCAGTACTTC.

CDR3 nucleotides: TGTGCCAGCAGTGAATCCAGGGATAGCAATCAGCCCCAGCATTTT. Its translation is CASSESRDSNQPQHF. The chain combines TRBV6-1 with TRBJ1-5, with a weak D call TRBD1 (5 bases). V lost 2 bases, J lost 0 bases, and 8 bases lay in between. Germline values: CDR1 MNHNS, CDR2 SASEGT. CDR3 length: 15 residues.

V usage is TRBV7-2 and J usage is TRBJ1-6; 7 nucleotides line up with TRBD1. The germline gives CDR1 SGHTA, CDR2 FQGNSA. The ends lost 5 bases at V and 9 bases at J; junction bases unmatched: 16. The CDR3 is made up of 17 amino acids. CDR3 sequence (DNA): TGTGCCAGCAGCATCGCGGTAGGGGGCGCAGGAGGTTCACCCCTCCACTTT. Protein sequence: CASSIAVGGAGGSPLHF.

The V and J genes are TRBV10-3 and TRBJ2-1; the match to TRBD2 covers 10 bases. This CDR3 has 16 residues. V trimming: 4 bases; J trimming: 5 bases; junction bases outside the gene matches: 8. Germline CDR1 ENHRY, CDR2 SYGVKD. Here the CDR3 DNA reads TGTGCCATCAGTGCAGAACCTAGCGGGGGCCACAATGAGCAGTTCTTC. Translated, it gives CAISAEPSGGHNEQFF.